Each of the 19 T cell receptor beta chains below was sequenced from the same sample in a study of T cell repertoires in cytomegalovirus infection. TCRdb reprocessed the reads via MiXCR and lists one record per CDR3 protein. Here the sample spans some 180,000 distinct CDR3 sequences, less than 9.5% being singletons. The sequencing sample was made of PBMCs. These receptors were collected from a human donor in good health (CMV status not recorded). Some clones in this sample may be carry-over from other donors' samples.

V and J are TRBV28 and TRBJ1-4; 7 bases match TRBD1. The V segment lost 6 bases and the J segment 5 bases; nucleotides outside the gene matches: 3. Germline CDR1 MDHEN, CDR2 SYDVKM. This CDR3 comprises 13 residues. The CDR3 sequence: CASRRQGNEKLFF. The CDR3 bases are TGTGCCAGCAGAAGACAGGGAAATGAAAAACTGTTTTTT.

Many counts were recorded for this clonotype. The genes are TRBV7-8 and TRBJ2-3; 9 bases map to TRBD1. CDR3 length equals 18 residues. Germline V gives CDR1 SGHVS, CDR2 FQNEAQ. J was trimmed by 6 bases and V by 5 bases; bases with no gene match: 18. The CDR3 spells CASSPGTGKVSRRDTQYF. The CDR3 DNA is TGTGCCAGCAGCCCAGGGACAGGGAAAGTTAGTAGGCGCGATACGCAGTATTTT.

The J gene is TRBJ2-7, the V gene TRBV6-2 or TRBV6-3, with a tentative D call TRBD1 (6 bases). V was pared by 7 bases and J by 3 bases, with 16 bases between. The germline V gene has CDR1 MNHEY and CDR2 SVGEGT. This CDR3 contains 14 residues. The CDR3 DNA sequence: TGTGCCAGCAATACACTCGGACAGATCTACGAGCAGTACTTC. Translated, it gives CASNTLGQIYEQYF.

There are many counts of this clonotype. CDR3 in amino acids: CASLAGAGELFF. Written as DNA, the CDR3 is TGTGCCTCCCTAGCGGGAGCCGGGGAGCTGTTTTTT. The gene calls are TRBV7-2 and TRBJ2-2, with TRBD2 matching over 10 bases. CDR3 length: 12 amino acids. Germline V gene lookup returns CDR1 SGHTA and CDR2 FQGNSA. J lost 6 bases, V lost 11 bases, and 3 bases had no gene match.

The J gene is TRBJ1-4, the V gene TRBV4-2; D remains ambiguous. Germline values: CDR1 LGHNA, CDR2 YNFKEQ. V dropped 5 bases and J dropped 0 bases, with 13 bases sitting between them. This CDR3 spans 16 amino acids. CDR3 nucleotides: TGTGCCAGCAGCGTCGGGCGGGGAGCAACTAATGAAAAACTGTTTTTT. Translating gives CASSVGRGATNEKLFF.

This clonotype was counted at least ten times. The chain has TRBV7-2 and TRBJ1-1; D is ambiguous. The V end lost 1 base, the J end lost 1 base, and 13 bases lay between the germline ends. There are 16 residues in the CDR3. CDR1 is SGHTA, CDR2 FQGNSA, per germline. In nucleotides, the CDR3 is TGTGCCAGCAGCTTAGTGGTTAGGCTCGGGAACACTGAAGCTTTCTTT. It codes for CASSLVVRLGNTEAFF.

This clonotype was observed at least ten times. V and J are TRBV7-2 and TRBJ2-3, with 8 nucleotides matching TRBD1. This CDR3 region has 16 residues. With 1 base clipped from V and 2 bases from J, the junction kept 5 bases outside the gene matches. CDR1 and CDR2 (germline): SGHTA, FQGNSA. In nucleotides, the CDR3 is TGTGCCAGCAGCTTAGATCGGACAGGGCCCACAGATACGCAGTATTTT. Amino acid sequence: CASSLDRTGPTDTQYF.

This clonotype was seen repeatedly, ten times or more. The chain has TRBV28 and TRBJ2-3; 9 nucleotides line up with TRBD2. CDR1 is MDHEN, CDR2 SYDVKM, per germline. The CDR3 is 15 amino acids. The trim removed 3 bases at V and 2 bases at J, leaving 3 bases unmatched. The CDR3 sequence is CASSFAGGATDTQYF. DNA for the CDR3: TGTGCCAGCAGTTTTGCGGGGGGGGCCACAGATACGCAGTATTTT.

There are many counts of this clonotype. The chain has TRBV19 and TRBJ2-1, with 8 bases fitting TRBD1. This CDR3 spans 15 amino acids. From germline, CDR1 is LNHDA and CDR2 SQIVND (reference sequence). V lost 7 bases, J lost 5 bases, and 10 bases stayed unmatched. For the CDR3, the DNA is TGTGCCAGTATCGGCTGGACAGGGCCCCACAATGAGCAGTTCTTC. Translating gives CASIGWTGPHNEQFF.

This clonotype was found a few times. The chain joins TRBV20-1 to TRBJ2-1; TRBD2 matches at 13 bases. V lost 3 bases and J lost 1; bases outside the gene matches: 9. Germline V gene sequence: CDR1 DFQATT, CDR2 SNEGSKA (reference sequence). The CDR3 length is 18 residues. The CDR3 DNA reads TGCAGTGCTAGCCTATCCGGACTAGCGGGAGTGTCCTACAATGAGCAGTTCTTC. Translating it yields CSASLSGLAGVSYNEQFF.

This clonotype occurred a few times. The chain joins TRBV19 to TRBJ2-7; 8 positions match TRBD1. Trimming cost V 6 bases and J 5 bases; bases outside gene matches: 3. Germline CDR1 LNHDA, CDR2 SQIVND (reference sequence). The CDR3 is 12 amino acids. The DNA of the CDR3 is TGTGCCAGTAGGGACAGGGTGGACGAGCAGTACTTC. Its translation: CASRDRVDEQYF. Variable domain in full (rest from reference TRBV19 and TRBJ2-7): DGGITQSPKYLFRKEGQNVTLSCEQNLNHDAMYWYRQDPGQGLRLIYYSQIVNDFQKGDIAEGYSVSREKKESFPLTVTSAQKNPTAFYLCASRDRVDEQYFGPGTRLTVT.

This clonotype has just a few counts. The genes are TRBV7-6 and TRBJ1-2; D not certain. This CDR3 comprises 13 residues. The V end was cut by 1 base, the J end by 5 bases, with 8 bases between. The germline CDR1 and CDR2 sequences are SGHVS and FNYEAQ. CDR3 coding DNA: TGTGCCAGCAGCTTAGGGCAGGTTTATGGCTACACCTTC. Translating it yields CASSLGQVYGYTF.

The chain links TRBV2 to TRBJ2-5; D is ambiguous. Germline CDR1 reads SNHLY; CDR2 reads FYNNEI. The CDR3 is made up of 11 amino acids. The germline V and J ends were trimmed by 7 bases and 5 bases, with 8 bases remaining between them. The CDR3 nucleotides read TGTGCCAGCAAGGGTTGGGAGACCCAGTACTTC. Translation: CASKGWETQYF. Full variable domain (remainder filled in from reference TRBV2 and TRBJ2-5): EPEVTQTPSHQVTQMGQEVILRCVPISNHLYFYWYRQILGQKVEFLVSFYNNEISEKSEIFDDQFSVERPDGSNFTLKIRSTKLEDSAMYFCASKGWETQYFGPGTRLLVL.

This clonotype came up many times. The V and J genes are TRBV7-2 and TRBJ2-2; TRBD1 matches 10 bases. Trimming at V came to 5 bases and at J to 4 bases, leaving 4 bases not matched to a gene. Germline V lookup: CDR1 SGHTA, CDR2 FQGNSA. CDR3 size: 15 residues. The CDR3 here is CASSPRDRGTGELFF. The CDR3, as DNA: TGTGCCAGCAGCCCCCGGGACAGGGGCACCGGGGAGCTGTTTTTT.

The gene calls are TRBV11-2 and TRBJ1-2; D gene uncertain. Germline loops: CDR1 SGHAT, CDR2 FQNNGV. There are 15 residues in the CDR3. The V gene lost 0 bases and the J gene lost 7 bases, with 15 bases spanning the gap. The CDR3 DNA reads TGTGCCAGCAGCTTAGAGGCCAGCGGGCTTTCTGGCTACACCTTC. Encoded protein: CASSLEASGLSGYTF.

This clonotype showed up many times. The chain joins TRBV29-1 to TRBJ1-1; possible D gene TRBD1, 5 bases. This CDR3 contains 13 residues. The ends were cut back, 2 bases at V and 3 bases at J, with 10 bases in the middle. CDR1 and CDR2 (germline): SQVTM, ANQGSEA. The CDR3 DNA reads TGCAGCGTTGAAAGGGGTGGGGACACTGAAGCTTTCTTT. Translation: CSVERGGDTEAFF.

This clonotype was observed many times. The rearrangement joins TRBV24-1 to TRBJ2-2; 8 bases fit TRBD1. CDR1 is KGHDR and CDR2 is SFDVKD in the germline V gene. The CDR3 totals 15 residues. J lost 1 base, V lost 10 bases, and 7 bases had no gene match. CDR3 nucleotide sequence: TGTGCCACGCGGGCCGGGACAGGGAACACCGGGGAGCTGTTTTTT. This sequence encodes CATRAGTGNTGELFF.

This clonotype was detected a few times. V is TRBV12-5 and J is TRBJ2-2; D call uncertain. Germline assignment: CDR1 LGHNT and CDR2 FRNRAP. The CDR3 runs 17 residues. Between the trimmed V and J ends, which lost 3 bases and 4 bases, there was a span of 18 bases. The CDR3 region is CASGFTKRQATTGELFF. The CDR3 nucleotides are TGTGCTAGTGGTTTTACGAAAAGGCAGGCGACCACCGGGGAGCTGTTTTTT.

This clonotype occurred many times. The chain links TRBV7-2 to TRBJ2-3; D gene uncertain. CDR1 and CDR2 (germline): SGHTA, FQGNSA. V lost 1 base to trimming and J lost 1 base, with 12 bases between them. This CDR3 comprises 16 residues. This CDR3 is CASSLVASARTDTQYF. The CDR3 region has the DNA TGTGCCAGCAGCTTAGTTGCGTCAGCTCGCACAGATACGCAGTATTTT.